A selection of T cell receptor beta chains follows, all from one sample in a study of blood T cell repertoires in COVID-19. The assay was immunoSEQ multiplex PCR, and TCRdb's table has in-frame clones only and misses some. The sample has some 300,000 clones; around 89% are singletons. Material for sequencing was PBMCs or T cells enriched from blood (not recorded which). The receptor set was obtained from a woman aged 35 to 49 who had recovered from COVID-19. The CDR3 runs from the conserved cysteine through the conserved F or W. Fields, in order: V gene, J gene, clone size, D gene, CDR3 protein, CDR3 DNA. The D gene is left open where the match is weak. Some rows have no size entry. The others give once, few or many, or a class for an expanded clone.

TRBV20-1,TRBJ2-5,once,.,CSATTGTQYF,TGCAGTGCTACCACAGGGACCCAGTACTTC
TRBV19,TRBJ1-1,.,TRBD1,CASHGDMTGGTEAFF,TGTGCCAGCCATGGAGATATGACAGGGGGCACTGAAGCTTTCTTT
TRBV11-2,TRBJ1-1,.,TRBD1,CASSLQGGRGTEAFF,TGTGCCAGCAGCTTACAGGGGGGCCGCGGCACTGAAGCTTTCTTT
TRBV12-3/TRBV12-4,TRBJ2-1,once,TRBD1,CASTTGQKEQFF,TGTGCCAGCACGACAGGGCAGAAGGAGCAGTTCTTC
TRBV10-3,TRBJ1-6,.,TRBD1,CAISESGGAYSPLHF,TGTGCCATCAGTGAGTCAGGGGGCGCCTATTCACCCCTCCACTTT
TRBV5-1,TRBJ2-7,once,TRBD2,CASSLATPSAGVAYEQYF,TGCGCCAGCAGCTTGGCGACCCCTTCAGCGGGAGTTGCTTACGAGCAGTACTTC
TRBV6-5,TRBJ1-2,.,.,CASKMSYGYTF,TGTGCCAGCAAGATGAGCTATGGCTACACCTTC
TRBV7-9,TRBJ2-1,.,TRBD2,CASTPRGVAGGSYNEQFF,TGTGCCAGCACCCCTCGGGGGGTAGCGGGAGGATCCTACAATGAGCAGTTCTTC
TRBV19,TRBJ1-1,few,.,CASSIGGANTEAFF,TGTGCCAGTAGTATCGGGGGGGCTAACACTGAAGCTTTCTTT
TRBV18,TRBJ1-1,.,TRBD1,CASSPGDRLMNTEAFF,TGTGCCAGCTCACCCGGGGACAGACTCATGAACACTGAAGCTTTCTTT
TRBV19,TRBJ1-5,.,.,CASSSPNSNQPQHF,TGTGCCAGTAGTAGTCCTAATAGCAATCAGCCCCAGCATTTT